The 6 T cell receptor beta chains given below trace back to one sample, sequenced in a study of T cell responses to AZD1222 COVID-19 vaccine. This table comes from immunoSEQ multiplex PCR, and its TCRdb copy is limited to in-frame clones, with some not included. The profile shows about 120,000 clones, around nine tenths of them singletons. This sample comprised peripheral blood, obtained on day 0 of AZD1222 vaccination. The receptors derive from an adult in good health.

CDR3 sequence (DNA): TGTGCCAGCAGTTACTCGATGGGACAGTCCTACGAGCAGTACTTC. Translation: CASSYSMGQSYEQYF. V usage is TRBV6-5 and J usage is TRBJ2-7; the match to TRBD1 covers 7 bases. Trimming cost V 0 bases and J 1 base; bases outside gene matches: 3. CDR3 length: 15 residues. CDR1 and CDR2 from the germline V gene are MNHEY and SVGAGI.

This clone was recorded once. The chain has TRBV5-1 and TRBJ1-5, with D maybe TRBD1 (5 bases). This CDR3 region has 15 residues. CDR1 is SGHRS, CDR2 YFSETQ, per germline. Trimming stripped 0 bases from V and 2 bases from J, with 9 bases between. DNA of the CDR3: TGCGCCAGCAGCTTGGGGCCGGGGGGCAATCAGCCCCAGCATTTT. Protein: CASSLGPGGNQPQHF.

The rearrangement links TRBV14 to TRBJ1-1; unclear D gene. Germline CDR1 is SGHDN and CDR2 is FVKESK. The CDR3 totals 13 residues. V was shortened by 3 bases and J by 1 base, with 6 bases between the two germline ends. The CDR3 DNA follows: TGTGCCAGCAGCCAGTTAACGAACACTGAAGCTTTCTTT. Translating it yields CASSQLTNTEAFF.

The chain recombines TRBV30 with TRBJ2-7; D perhaps matches TRBD1 (5 bases). V was pared by 2 bases and J by 2 bases, with 10 bases between. The V gene's germline CDR1 is GTSNPN and CDR2 SVGIG (reference sequence). There are 13 residues in the CDR3. The CDR3 nucleotides are TGTGCCTGGAGTTTAGGGGTGACCTACGAGCAGTACTTC. It yields the protein CAWSLGVTYEQYF.

V gene TRBV20-1 combines with J gene TRBJ1-3; D call uncertain. V was shortened by 3 bases and J by 7 bases, with 13 bases between the two germline ends. This CDR3 comprises 13 residues. CDR1 is DFQATT, CDR2 SNEGSKA, per germline (reference sequence). The chain's CDR3 is CSASSGILNTIYF. The CDR3 DNA sequence: TGCAGTGCTAGTTCGGGTATCTTGAACACCATATATTTT.

The chain couples TRBV12-3 or TRBV12-4 to TRBJ2-1; D is unresolved. The CDR3 loop spans 11 amino acids. V was trimmed by 0 bases and J by 12 bases, leaving 6 bases between them. DNA of the CDR3: TGTGCCAGCAGTTTAGCGGTTGTGCAGTTCTTC. Its protein product is CASSLAVVQFF.